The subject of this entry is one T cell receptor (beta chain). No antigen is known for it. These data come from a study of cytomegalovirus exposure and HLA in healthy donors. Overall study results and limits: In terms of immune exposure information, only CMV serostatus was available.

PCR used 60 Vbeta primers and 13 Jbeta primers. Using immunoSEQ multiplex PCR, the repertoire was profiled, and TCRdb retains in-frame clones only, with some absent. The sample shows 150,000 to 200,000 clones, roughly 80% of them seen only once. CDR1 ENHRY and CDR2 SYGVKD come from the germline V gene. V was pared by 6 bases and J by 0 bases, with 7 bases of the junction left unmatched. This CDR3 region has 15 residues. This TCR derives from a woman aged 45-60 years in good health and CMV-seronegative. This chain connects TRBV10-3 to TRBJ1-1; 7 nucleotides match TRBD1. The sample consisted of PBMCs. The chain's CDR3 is CAISASGTVNTEAFF. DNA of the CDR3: TGTGCCATCAGCGCCTCCGGGACAGTGAACACTGAAGCTTTCTTT.